A single sample is the source of the 17 T cell receptor beta chains below, sequenced in a study of T cell changes during pregnancy in multiple sclerosis. Only in-frame clones appear in the TCRdb table, and some are missing; sequencing was by immunoSEQ multiplex PCR. The sample consists of about 30,000 clones, 80% to 90% of them appearing once. The sample here was CD8+ T cells from peripheral blood mononuclear cells, taken in the second trimester of pregnancy. The receptors were sampled from a female donor with multiple sclerosis, enrolled in a pregnancy study.

The genes are TRBV11-3 and TRBJ1-2; 8 positions match TRBD1. This CDR3 comprises 13 residues. The germline V gene has CDR1 SGHNT and CDR2 YENEEA. The V segment lost 5 bases and the J segment 2 bases; nucleotides outside the gene matches: 1. The CDR3 loop is CASSDRGNYGYTF. The CDR3 nucleotides read TGTGCCAGCAGCGACAGGGGAAACTATGGCTACACCTTC. The full variable domain, rest sourced from reference TRBV11-3 and TRBJ1-2, is EAGVVQSPRYKIIEKKQPVAFWCNPISGHNTLYWYLQNLGQGPELLIRYENEEAVDDSQLPKDRFSAERLKGVDSTLKIQPAELGDSAVYLCASSDRGNYGYTFGSGTRLTVV.

The J gene is TRBJ1-6, the V gene TRBV7-9, with 7 nucleotides matching TRBD1. The CDR3 extends over 15 amino acids. The J segment lost 8 bases and the V segment lost 1 base, leaving 5 bases of the junction unmatched. The germline gives CDR1 SEHNR, CDR2 FQNEAQ (reference sequence). Here the CDR3 DNA reads TGTGCCAGCAGCTTAGTAGGTCAGGGGGATTCACCCCTCCACTTT. Encoded protein: CASSLVGQGDSPLHF.

The chain employs TRBV28 and TRBJ1-6; 8 nucleotides line up with TRBD1. V was pared by 5 bases and J by 11 bases, with 8 bases of the junction left unmatched. This CDR3 spans 14 amino acids. Germline CDR1 MDHEN, CDR2 SYDVKM. CDR3 in amino acids: CASSLGQGGPPLHF. The CDR3, as DNA: TGTGCCAGCAGTCTCGGACAGGGCGGACCACCCCTCCACTTT.

The chain is built from TRBV15 and TRBJ1-3; D not resolved. CDR1 is LNHNV, CDR2 YYDKDF, per germline (reference sequence). This CDR3 comprises 14 residues. V shed 9 bases and J shed 0 bases, with 12 bases lying between them. CDR3 in DNA: TGTGCCACAGCGGACCGTCGCTCTGGAAACACCATATATTTT. It yields the protein CATADRRSGNTIYF.

The genes are TRBV11-2 and TRBJ2-7; D uncertain. The CDR3 runs 14 residues. Germline lookup yields CDR1 SGHAT and CDR2 FQNNGV. Trimming cost V 4 bases and J 6 bases, with 16 bases left between them. CDR3 loop: CASSSTGSPGEQYF. The CDR3, as DNA: TGTGCCAGCAGCTCTACCGGGTCCCCCGGCGAGCAGTACTTC.

The gene calls are TRBV7-8 and TRBJ2-3; 8 nucleotides line up with TRBD2. This CDR3 has 17 amino acids. CDR1 and CDR2 from the germline V gene are SGHVS and FQNEAQ. The ends lost 3 bases at V and 2 bases at J; junction bases unmatched: 10. CDR3 sequence reads: CASSFREERGNTDTQYF. CDR3 coding DNA: TGTGCCAGCAGCTTCCGGGAAGAGCGGGGGAACACAGATACGCAGTATTTT.

The chain recombines TRBV4-1 with TRBJ2-7, with 7 bases lining up with TRBD2. Trimming at V came to 3 bases and at J to 0 bases, leaving 11 bases not matched to a gene. Germline V CDR1 and CDR2: MGHRA, YSYEKL. The CDR3 spans 17 residues. Here the CDR3 DNA reads TGCGCCAGCAGCCAGACTCCCGGGGAGGGAAGCTCCTACGAGCAGTACTTC. It encodes CASSQTPGEGSSYEQYF.

By proportion, this clone is medium-sized. The chain employs TRBV6-6 and TRBJ1-1; D is ambiguous. This CDR3 has 14 residues. Trimming removed 0 bases at V and 2 bases at J, with 7 bases between. The V gene's germline CDR1 is MNHNY and CDR2 SVGAGI (reference sequence). CDR3 coding DNA: TGTGCCAGCAGTTACTCGGCAGAAAACACTGAAGCTTTCTTT. Encoded protein: CASSYSAENTEAFF.

The chain joins TRBV29-1 to TRBJ2-7; possible D gene TRBD1, 6 bases. CDR3 size: 13 residues. Per the germline V gene, CDR1 is SQVTM and CDR2 is ANQGSEA. Trimming removed 1 base at V and 2 bases at J, with 9 bases between. The CDR3 bases are TGCAGCGTTGAAGGGGACAACCCCTACGAGCAGTACTTC. This encodes CSVEGDNPYEQYF.

This chain joins TRBV5-1 and TRBJ2-1; maybe TRBD2 (7 bases). The germline gives CDR1 SGHRS, CDR2 YFSETQ. The CDR3 covers 16 residues. V was clipped by 5 bases and J by 4 bases, with 19 bases between them. For the CDR3, the DNA is TGCGCCAGCAGACGCCCAGGGGCGGGGGTTTACAATGAGCAGTTCTTC. It codes for CASRRPGAGVYNEQFF. Full variable domain (missing parts from reference TRBV5-1 and TRBJ2-1): KAGVTQTPRYLIKTRGQQVTLSCSPISGHRSVSWYQQTPGQGLQFLFEYFSETQRNKGNFPGRFSGRQFSNSRSEMNVSTLELGDSALYLCASRRPGAGVYNEQFFGPGTRLTVL.

V gene TRBV4-3 combines with J gene TRBJ1-2, with D uncertain. V was clipped by 3 bases and J by 4 bases, with 18 bases between them. Germline V gene data show CDR1 as LGHNA and CDR2 as YSLEER. The CDR3 is 16 residues long. The CDR3 DNA reads TGCGCCAGCAGCCAGGCATACCCGCAAGAACCCTATGGCTACACCTTC. It translates to CASSQAYPQEPYGYTF.

This clone came up once. The chain has TRBV13 and TRBJ2-3; TRBD2 agrees at 7 bases. From germline, CDR1 is PRHDT and CDR2 FYEKMQ (reference sequence). V shed 5 bases, J shed 2 bases, and the junction held 7 bases outside the gene matches. The CDR3 extends over 15 amino acids. The CDR3 is CASSGEGGNTDTQYF. In DNA form, the CDR3 reads TGTGCCAGCAGCGGGGAGGGAGGGAACACAGATACGCAGTATTTT.

The chain is built from TRBV5-1 and TRBJ1-1; maybe TRBD1 (5 bases). This CDR3 region has 16 residues. Germline assignment: CDR1 SGHRS and CDR2 YFSETQ. Trimming took off 1 base at V and 0 bases at J, with 13 bases between the two ends. CDR3 protein: CASSLTGFDMNTEAFF. The CDR3, as DNA: TGCGCCAGCAGCTTGACAGGTTTCGACATGAACACTGAAGCTTTCTTT.

The J gene is TRBJ1-2, the V gene TRBV4-1; D is uncertain. Germline loops: CDR1 MGHRA, CDR2 YSYEKL. V lost 2 bases, J lost 3 bases, and 19 bases lay in between. CDR3 length: 17 residues. The CDR3 region has the DNA TGCGCCAGCAGCCAATCAATTAATCAGGCAGGTGACTATGGCTACACCTTC. Amino acids: CASSQSINQAGDYGYTF.

This sequence joins TRBV28 and TRBJ2-1, with TRBD2 matching over 12 bases. With 6 bases clipped from V and 4 bases from J, the junction kept 4 bases outside the gene matches. The CDR3 has 15 amino acids. CDR1 and CDR2 (germline): MDHEN, SYDVKM. The chain's CDR3 is CASSDGTSGYNEQFF. The CDR3 DNA reads as TGTGCCAGCAGCGATGGGACTAGCGGGTACAATGAGCAGTTCTTC. The full variable domain, completed using reference TRBV28 and TRBJ2-1, is DVKVTQSSRYLVKRTGEKVFLECVQDMDHENMFWYRQDPGLGLRLIYFSYDVKMKEKGDIPEGYSVSREKKERFSLILESASTNQTSMYLCASSDGTSGYNEQFFGPGTRLTVL.

This sequence joins TRBV5-4 and TRBJ2-1; D unresolved. CDR1 and CDR2 from the germline V gene are SGHNT and YYREEE (reference sequence). Trimming left V 5 bases short and J 5 bases short, with 8 bases between. CDR3 length equals 12 residues. In nucleotides, the CDR3 is TGTGCCAGCAGTGGGCAAAACAATGAGCAGTTCTTC. Its protein is CASSGQNNEQFF.

V usage is TRBV6-5 and J usage is TRBJ2-1; D might be TRBD2 (5 bases). The germline V gene encodes CDR1 MNHEY and CDR2 SVGAGI. V dropped 5 bases and J dropped 7 bases, with 18 bases sitting between them. This CDR3 contains 15 residues. The CDR3 reads CASSPPEGKTNEQFF. CDR3 coding DNA: TGTGCCAGCAGTCCCCCCGAGGGAAAAACGAATGAGCAGTTCTTC.